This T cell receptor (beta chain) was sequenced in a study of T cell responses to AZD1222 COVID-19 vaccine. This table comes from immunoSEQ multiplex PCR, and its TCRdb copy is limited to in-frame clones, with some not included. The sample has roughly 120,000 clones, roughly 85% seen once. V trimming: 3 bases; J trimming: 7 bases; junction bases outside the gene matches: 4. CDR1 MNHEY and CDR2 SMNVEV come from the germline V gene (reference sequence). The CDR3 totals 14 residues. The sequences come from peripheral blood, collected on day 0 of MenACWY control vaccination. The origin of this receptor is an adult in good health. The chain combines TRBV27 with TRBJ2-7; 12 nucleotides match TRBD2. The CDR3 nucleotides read TGTGCCAGCAGTTTTGGACTAGCGGGGTATGAGCAGTACTTC. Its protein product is CASSFGLAGYEQYF.